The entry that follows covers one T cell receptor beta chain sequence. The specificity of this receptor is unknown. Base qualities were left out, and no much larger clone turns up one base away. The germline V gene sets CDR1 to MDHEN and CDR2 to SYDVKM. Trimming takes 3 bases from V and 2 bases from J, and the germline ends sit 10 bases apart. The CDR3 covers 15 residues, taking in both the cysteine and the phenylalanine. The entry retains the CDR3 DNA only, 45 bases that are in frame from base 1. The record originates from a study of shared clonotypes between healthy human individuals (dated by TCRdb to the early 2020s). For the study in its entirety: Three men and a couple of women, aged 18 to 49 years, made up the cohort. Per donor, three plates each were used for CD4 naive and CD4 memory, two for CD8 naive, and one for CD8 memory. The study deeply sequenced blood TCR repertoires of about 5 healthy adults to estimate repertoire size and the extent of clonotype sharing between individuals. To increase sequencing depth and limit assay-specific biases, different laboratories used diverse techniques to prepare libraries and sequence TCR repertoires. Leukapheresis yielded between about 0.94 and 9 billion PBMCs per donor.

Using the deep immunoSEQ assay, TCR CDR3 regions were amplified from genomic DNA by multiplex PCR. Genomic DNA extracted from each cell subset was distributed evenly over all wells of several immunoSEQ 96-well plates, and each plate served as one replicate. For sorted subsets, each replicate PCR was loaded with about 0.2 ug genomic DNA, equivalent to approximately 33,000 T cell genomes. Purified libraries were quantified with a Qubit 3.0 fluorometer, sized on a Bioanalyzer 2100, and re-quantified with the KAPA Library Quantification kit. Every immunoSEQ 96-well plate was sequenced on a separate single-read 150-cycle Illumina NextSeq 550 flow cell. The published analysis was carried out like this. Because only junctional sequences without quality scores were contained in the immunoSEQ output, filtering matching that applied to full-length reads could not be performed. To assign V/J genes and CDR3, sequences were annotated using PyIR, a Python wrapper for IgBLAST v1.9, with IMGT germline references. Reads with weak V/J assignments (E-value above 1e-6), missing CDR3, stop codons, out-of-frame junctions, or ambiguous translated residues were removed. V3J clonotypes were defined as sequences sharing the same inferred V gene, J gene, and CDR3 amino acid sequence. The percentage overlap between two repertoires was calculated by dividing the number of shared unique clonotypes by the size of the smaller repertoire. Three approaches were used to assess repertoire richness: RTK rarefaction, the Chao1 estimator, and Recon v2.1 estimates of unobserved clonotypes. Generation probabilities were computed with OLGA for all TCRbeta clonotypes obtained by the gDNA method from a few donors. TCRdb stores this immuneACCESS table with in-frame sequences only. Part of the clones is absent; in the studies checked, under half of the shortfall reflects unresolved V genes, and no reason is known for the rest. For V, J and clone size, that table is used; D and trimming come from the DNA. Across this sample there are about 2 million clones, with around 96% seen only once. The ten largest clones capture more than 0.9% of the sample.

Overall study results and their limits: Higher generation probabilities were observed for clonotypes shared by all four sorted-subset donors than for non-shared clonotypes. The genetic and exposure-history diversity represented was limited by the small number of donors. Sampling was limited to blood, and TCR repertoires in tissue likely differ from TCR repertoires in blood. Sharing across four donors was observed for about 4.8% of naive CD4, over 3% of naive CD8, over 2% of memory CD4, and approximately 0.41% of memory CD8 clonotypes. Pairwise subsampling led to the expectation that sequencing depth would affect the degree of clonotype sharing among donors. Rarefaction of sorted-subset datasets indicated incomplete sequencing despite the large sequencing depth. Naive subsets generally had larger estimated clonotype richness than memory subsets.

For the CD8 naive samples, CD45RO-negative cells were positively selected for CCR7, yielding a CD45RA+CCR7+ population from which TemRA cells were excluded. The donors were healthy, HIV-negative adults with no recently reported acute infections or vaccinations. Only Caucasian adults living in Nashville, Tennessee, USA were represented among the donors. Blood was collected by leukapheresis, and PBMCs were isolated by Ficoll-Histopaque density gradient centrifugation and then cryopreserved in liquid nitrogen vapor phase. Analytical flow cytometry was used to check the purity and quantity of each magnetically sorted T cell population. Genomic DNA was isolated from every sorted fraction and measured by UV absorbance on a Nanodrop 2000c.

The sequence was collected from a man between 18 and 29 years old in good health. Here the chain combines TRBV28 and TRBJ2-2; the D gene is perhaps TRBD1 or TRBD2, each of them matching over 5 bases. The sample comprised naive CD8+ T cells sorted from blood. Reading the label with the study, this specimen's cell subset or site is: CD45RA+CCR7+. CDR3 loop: CASSFQGPNTGELFF. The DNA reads TGTGCCAGCAGTTTTCAGGGACCAAACACCGGGGAGCTGTTTTTT.